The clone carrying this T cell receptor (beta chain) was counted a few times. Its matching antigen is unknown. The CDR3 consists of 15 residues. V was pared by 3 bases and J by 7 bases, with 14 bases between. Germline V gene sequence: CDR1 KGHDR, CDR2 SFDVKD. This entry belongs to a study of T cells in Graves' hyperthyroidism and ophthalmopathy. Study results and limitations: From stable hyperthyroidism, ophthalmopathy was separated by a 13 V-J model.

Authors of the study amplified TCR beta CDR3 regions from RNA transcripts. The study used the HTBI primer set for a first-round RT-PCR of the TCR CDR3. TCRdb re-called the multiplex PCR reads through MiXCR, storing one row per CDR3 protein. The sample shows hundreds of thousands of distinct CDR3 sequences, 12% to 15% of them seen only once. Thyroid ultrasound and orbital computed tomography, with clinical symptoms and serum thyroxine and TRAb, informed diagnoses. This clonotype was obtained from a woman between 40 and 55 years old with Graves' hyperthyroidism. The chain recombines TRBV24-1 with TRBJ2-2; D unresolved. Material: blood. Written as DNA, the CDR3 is TGTGCCACCAGTGATGCTTCTAGAGGAAGCGGGGAGCTGTTTTTT. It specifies CATSDASRGSGELFF.